This TCR beta chain originates from a study of blood T cells in healthy people across ages. Trimming cost V 3 bases and J 7 bases; bases outside gene matches: 7. CDR3 length: 15 amino acids. With a J-beta primer mix and a sample-barcoded 5' primer, a second PCR ran about 7 to 12 cycles. MiXCR, run by TCRdb on the 5' RACE reads, gives a single entry per CDR3 protein. Of 900,000 to 950,000 distinct CDR3 sequences in the sample, approximately 32% were seen once. At least ten counts were recorded for this clonotype. In addition, the sample was reused for a study of T cells of mothers and their children. From that second work: The donors comprised about six children and their three healthy Caucasian mothers. There were over 8.5 million TCR beta CDR3 reads from each mother and around 2.7 million from each child.

Sequences were obtained from blood. J is TRBJ2-7 and V is TRBV12-3 or TRBV12-4; TRBD2 matches 12 bases. The source of this sequence is a woman between 40 and 55 years old in good health. DNA of the CDR3: TGTGCCAGCAGTTTTTTGACTAGCGGGGGCTCTGAGCAGTACTTC. Its protein product is CASSFLTSGGSEQYF.